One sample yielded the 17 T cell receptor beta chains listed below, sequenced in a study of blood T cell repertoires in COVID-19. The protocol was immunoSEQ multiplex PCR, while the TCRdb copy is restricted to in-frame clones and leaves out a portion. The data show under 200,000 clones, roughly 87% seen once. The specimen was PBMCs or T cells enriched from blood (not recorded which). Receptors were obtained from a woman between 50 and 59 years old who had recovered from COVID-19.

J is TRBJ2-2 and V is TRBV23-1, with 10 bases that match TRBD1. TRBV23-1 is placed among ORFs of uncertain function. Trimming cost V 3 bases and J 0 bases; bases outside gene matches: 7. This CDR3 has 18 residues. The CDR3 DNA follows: TGCGCCAGCAGTCAGGGGGACAGGGGAAGTCCGAACACCGGGGAGCTGTTTTTT. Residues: CASSQGDRGSPNTGELFF.

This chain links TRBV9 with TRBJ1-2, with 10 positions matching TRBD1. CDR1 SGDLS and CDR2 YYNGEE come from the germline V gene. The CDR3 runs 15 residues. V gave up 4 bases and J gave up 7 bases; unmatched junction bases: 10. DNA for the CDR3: TGTGCCAGCAGCCCTAGACAGGGGGCGAATCGTGGCTACACCTTC. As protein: CASSPRQGANRGYTF.

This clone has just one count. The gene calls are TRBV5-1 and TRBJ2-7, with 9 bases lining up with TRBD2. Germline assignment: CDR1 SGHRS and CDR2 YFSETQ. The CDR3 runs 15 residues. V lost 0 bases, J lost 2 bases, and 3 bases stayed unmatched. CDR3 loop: CASSLDLAGPYEQYF. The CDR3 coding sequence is TGCGCCAGCAGCTTGGATCTAGCGGGACCCTACGAGCAGTACTTC.

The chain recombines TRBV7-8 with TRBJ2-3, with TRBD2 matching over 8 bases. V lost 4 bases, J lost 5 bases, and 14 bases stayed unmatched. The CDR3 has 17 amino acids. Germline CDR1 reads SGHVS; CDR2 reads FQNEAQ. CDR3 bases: TGTGCCAGCAGCTCGAGCGGGTTAGCGGGGCGGGGAGATACGCAGTATTTT. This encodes CASSSSGLAGRGDTQYF. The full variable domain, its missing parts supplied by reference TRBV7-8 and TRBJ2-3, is GAGVSQSPRYKVAKRGQDVALRCDPISGHVSLFWYQQALGQGPEFLTYFQNEAQLDKSGLPSDRFFAERPEGSVSTLKIQRTQQEDSAVYLCASSSSGLAGRGDTQYFGPGTRLTVL.

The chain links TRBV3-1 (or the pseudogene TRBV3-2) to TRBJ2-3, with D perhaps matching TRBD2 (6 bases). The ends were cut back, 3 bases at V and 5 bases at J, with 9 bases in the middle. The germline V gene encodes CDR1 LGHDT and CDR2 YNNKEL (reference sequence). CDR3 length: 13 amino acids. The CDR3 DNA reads TGTGCCAGCAGCCATCTCGGGGGAGATACGCAGTATTTT. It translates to CASSHLGGDTQYF.

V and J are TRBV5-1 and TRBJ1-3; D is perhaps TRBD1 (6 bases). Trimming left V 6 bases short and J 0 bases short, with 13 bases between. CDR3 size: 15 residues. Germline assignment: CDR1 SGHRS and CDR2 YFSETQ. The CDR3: CASTLTGTSGNTIYF. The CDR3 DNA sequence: TGCGCCAGCACTTTAACAGGGACCTCTGGAAACACCATATATTTT. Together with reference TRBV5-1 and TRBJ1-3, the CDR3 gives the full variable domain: KAGVTQTPRYLIKTRGQQVTLSCSPISGHRSVSWYQQTPGQGLQFLFEYFSETQRNKGNFPGRFSGRQFSNSRSEMNVSTLELGDSALYLCASTLTGTSGNTIYFGEGSWLTVV.

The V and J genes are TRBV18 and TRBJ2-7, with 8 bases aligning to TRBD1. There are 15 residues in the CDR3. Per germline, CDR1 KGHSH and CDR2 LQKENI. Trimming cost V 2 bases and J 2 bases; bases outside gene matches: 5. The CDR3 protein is CASSPDRGVAYEQYF. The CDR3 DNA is TGTGCCAGCTCACCAGACAGGGGCGTCGCCTACGAGCAGTACTTC. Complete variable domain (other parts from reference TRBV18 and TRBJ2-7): NAGVMQNPRHLVRRRGQEARLRCSPMKGHSHVYWYRQLPEEGLKFMVYLQKENIIDESGMPKERFSAEFPKEGPSILRIQQVVRGDSAAYFCASSPDRGVAYEQYFGPGTRLTVT.

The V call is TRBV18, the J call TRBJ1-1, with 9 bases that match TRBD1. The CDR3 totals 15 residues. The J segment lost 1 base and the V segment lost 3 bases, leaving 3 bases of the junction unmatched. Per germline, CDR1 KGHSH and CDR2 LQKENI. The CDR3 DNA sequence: TGTGCCAGCTCACCCCAGGGACAGGGGAACACTGAAGCTTTCTTT. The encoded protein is CASSPQGQGNTEAFF.

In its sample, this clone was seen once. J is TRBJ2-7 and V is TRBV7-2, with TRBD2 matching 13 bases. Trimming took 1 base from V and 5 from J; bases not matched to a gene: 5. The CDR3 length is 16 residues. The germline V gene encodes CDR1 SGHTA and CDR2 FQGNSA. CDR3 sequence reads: CASSLDTSGRAHEQYF. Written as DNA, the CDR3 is TGTGCCAGCAGCTTAGACACTAGCGGGAGGGCCCACGAGCAGTACTTC. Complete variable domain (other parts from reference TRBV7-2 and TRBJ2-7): GAGVSQSPSNKVTEKGKDVELRCDPISGHTALYWYRQSLGQGLEFLIYFQGNSAPDKSGLPSDRFSAERTGGSVSTLTIQRTQQEDSAVYLCASSLDTSGRAHEQYFGPGTRLTVT.

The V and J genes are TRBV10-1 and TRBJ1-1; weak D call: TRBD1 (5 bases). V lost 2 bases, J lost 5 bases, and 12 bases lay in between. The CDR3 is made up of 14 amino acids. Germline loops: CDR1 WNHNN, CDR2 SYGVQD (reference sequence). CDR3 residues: CASSERQGVTEAFF. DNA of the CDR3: TGCGCCAGCAGTGAGAGGCAAGGGGTGACTGAAGCTTTCTTT.

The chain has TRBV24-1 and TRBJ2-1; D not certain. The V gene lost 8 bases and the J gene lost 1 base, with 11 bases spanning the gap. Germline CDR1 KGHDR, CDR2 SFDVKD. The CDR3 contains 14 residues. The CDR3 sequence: CATTASGSYNEQFF. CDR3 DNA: TGTGCCACCACGGCTTCAGGTTCCTACAATGAGCAGTTCTTC.

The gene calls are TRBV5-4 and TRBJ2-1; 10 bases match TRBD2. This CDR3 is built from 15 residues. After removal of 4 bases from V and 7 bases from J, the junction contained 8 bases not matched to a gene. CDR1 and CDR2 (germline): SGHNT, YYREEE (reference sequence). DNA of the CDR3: TGTGCCAGCAGCGACGGACTAGCGGCGGTTAATGAGCAGTTCTTC. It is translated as CASSDGLAAVNEQFF.

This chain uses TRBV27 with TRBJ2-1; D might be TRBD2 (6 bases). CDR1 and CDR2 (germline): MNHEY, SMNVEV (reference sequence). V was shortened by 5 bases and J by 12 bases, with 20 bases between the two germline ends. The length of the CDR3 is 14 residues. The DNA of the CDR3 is TGTGCCAGCAGTCCGCAACTGGGGGGAAGGGGGCAGTTCTTC. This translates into CASSPQLGGRGQFF.

Written as DNA, the CDR3 is TGTGCCAGCCGGACAGGGGGCAGTACTGGCTACACCTTC. It yields the protein CASRTGGSTGYTF. The rearrangement joins TRBV2 to TRBJ1-2; 11 bases fit TRBD1. The CDR3 totals 13 residues. The germline V gene encodes CDR1 SNHLY and CDR2 FYNNEI. V was pared by 8 bases and J by 7 bases, with 6 bases of the junction left unmatched.

This CDR3 reads CASSRTRDREPQETQYF. For the CDR3, the DNA is TGTGCCAGCAGCAGAACCCGGGACAGGGAGCCTCAAGAGACCCAGTACTTC. The chain has TRBV25-1 and TRBJ2-5; 9 bases are shared with TRBD1. The V segment lost 6 bases and the J segment 2 bases; nucleotides outside the gene matches: 13. Germline values: CDR1 MGHDK, CDR2 SYGVNS. The CDR3 runs to 17 residues.

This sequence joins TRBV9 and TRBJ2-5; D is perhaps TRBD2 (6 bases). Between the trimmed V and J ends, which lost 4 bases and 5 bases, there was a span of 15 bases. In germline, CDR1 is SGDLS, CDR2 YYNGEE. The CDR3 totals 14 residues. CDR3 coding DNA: TGTGCCAGCAGCCCGGAGGGCCTAATCGAGACCCAGTACTTC. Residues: CASSPEGLIETQYF.

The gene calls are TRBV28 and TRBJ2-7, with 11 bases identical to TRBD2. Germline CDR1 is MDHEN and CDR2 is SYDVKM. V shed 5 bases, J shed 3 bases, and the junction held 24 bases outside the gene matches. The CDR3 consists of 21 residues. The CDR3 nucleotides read TGTGCCAGCAGTCTTTCACTTTCGGGGACTAGCGGAGGGTATCGAGGCTACGAGCAGTACTTC. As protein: CASSLSLSGTSGGYRGYEQYF.